Below, 2 T cell receptor beta chains from the same sample are listed, as sequenced in a study of T cell changes during pregnancy in multiple sclerosis (dated by TCRdb to the late 2010s). Library creation used the immunoSEQ multiplex PCR assay. In its TCRdb copy, this immuneACCESS table keeps in-frame sequences only and misses some clones. Where compared with another copy, unresolved V genes explain less than half of these, and the others have no known cause. Recorded for this sample are 36,000 or so clones; more than 75% of them occurred a single time. The ten largest clones capture just over 0.55% of the sample. The sequencing here drew on CD4+ T cells from peripheral blood mononuclear cells, taken in the first trimester of pregnancy. These receptors were collected from a female donor with multiple sclerosis, enrolled in a pregnancy study.

The chain links TRBV7-8 to TRBJ2-1; no reliable D call. The CDR3 covers 16 residues. V lost 2 bases and J 0 bases, leaving 11 bases between the germline ends. Per the germline V gene, CDR1 is SGHVS and CDR2 is FQNEAQ. The CDR3 DNA reads TGTGCCAGCAGCTTAATCCCGGAGAGCTCCTACAATGAGCAGTTCTTC. Its translation: CASSLIPESSYNEQFF.

V and J are TRBV4-1 and TRBJ1-5; 8 positions agree with TRBD1. V was clipped by 1 base and J by 2 bases; unmatched bases: 10. The germline V gene encodes CDR1 MGHRA and CDR2 YSYEKL. This CDR3 contains 18 residues. The CDR3: CASSQGWQGAPGNQPQHF. CDR3 coding DNA: TGCGCCAGCAGCCAAGGGTGGCAGGGGGCCCCGGGCAATCAGCCCCAGCATTTT.